The clone carrying this T cell receptor (beta chain) was seen a few times. The source of the sample is a study of blood T cell repertoires in COVID-19. Looking at the study overall: Acute-phase and convalescent COVID-19 samples originated in the United States, Italy and Spain. The analysed material was cDNA or gDNA that came from T cells, B-cell-depleted T cells, or PBMCs.

The germline V gene has CDR1 MNHEY and CDR2 SMNVEV (reference sequence). This CDR3 region has 15 residues. Trimming cost V 8 bases and J 0 bases; bases outside gene matches: 10. Under the authors' procedure: Amplification from reference gene primers served as the basis for estimated nucleated cell counts. TCRdb's copy holds only in-frame clones and misses some; the assay was immunoSEQ multiplex PCR. The V and J calls and clone size are taken from that table; D and trimming were inferred from the DNA. The sample records 110,000 to 150,000 clones, 75% to 85% being singletons. This TCR was recovered from a man aged 55 to 70 with acute or convalescent COVID-19. The chain joins TRBV27 to TRBJ2-7; TRBD2 aligns across 7 bases. Sequenced sample: peripheral blood. For the CDR3, the DNA is TGTGCCAGCGGATTTAGCGGGCTAAGCTCCTACGAGCAGTACTTC. This codes for CASGFSGLSSYEQYF.